One sample yielded the 21 T cell receptor beta chains listed below, sequenced in a study of monozygotic twins with inflammatory bowel disease. From the 5' RACE reads, TCRdb lists one entry per CDR3 protein and no DNA. The sample has about 170,000 distinct CDR3 sequences. Sequencing input: blood. These receptors originate from a human donor with ulcerative colitis or Crohn's disease, or a healthy co-twin of an affected twin (not recorded which).

This sequence joins TRBV5-1 and TRBJ1-2; TCRdb gives TRBD1 as the D gene, but with no DNA this cannot be confirmed. The CDR3 has 15 amino acids. Per germline, CDR1 SGHRS and CDR2 YFSETQ. CDR3 residues: CASSPGQGSLYGYTF.

The chain couples TRBV28 to TRBJ1-1. Germline V lookup: CDR1 MDHEN, CDR2 SYDVKM. The CDR3 loop spans 14 amino acids. The CDR3 loop reads CASRRTDLNTEAFF.

The V call is TRBV5-6, the J call TRBJ2-7; as DNA is missing, the TRBD1 call by TCRdb cannot be tested. Germline V gene lookup returns CDR1 SGHDT and CDR2 YYEEEE. CDR3 size: 15 residues. CDR3 amino acids: CASSQMGQGAYEQYF.

The chain couples TRBV11-2 to TRBJ2-7. CDR1 is SGHAT, CDR2 FQNNGV, per germline. The CDR3 loop spans 14 amino acids. The CDR3 here is CASSLDRAIREQYF.

CDR3 sequence: CASSSQTPPEQQFF. This chain uses TRBV6-2 or TRBV6-3 with TRBJ2-1; absent DNA, TCRdb's TRBD1 call cannot be checked. Germline CDR1 reads MNHEY; CDR2 reads SVGEGT. This CDR3 has 14 residues.

The CDR3 spells CASSSTDGRTEAFF. V gene TRBV28 combines with J gene TRBJ1-1. Germline V gives CDR1 MDHEN, CDR2 SYDVKM. The CDR3 is 14 residues long.

This sequence joins TRBV5-1 and TRBJ2-7; checking the TCRdb D call of TRBD1 is not possible without DNA. Germline V lookup: CDR1 SGHRS, CDR2 YFSETQ. This CDR3 has 15 amino acids. The CDR3 sequence: CASSPDGTVDREQYF.

The chain couples TRBV5-1 to TRBJ2-7; the TCRdb D gene call, TRBD1, has no DNA to confirm it. Germline V gene data show CDR1 as SGHRS and CDR2 as YFSETQ. The CDR3 has 15 amino acids. This CDR3 reads CASSLLQGREYEQYF.

This sequence joins TRBV29-1 and TRBJ1-2; TCRdb selects TRBD1, and the lack of DNA leaves this call unchecked. The CDR3 has 13 amino acids. Germline loops: CDR1 SQVTM, CDR2 ANQGSEA. CDR3 residues: CSGGDRAYYGYTF.

V and J are TRBV19 and TRBJ1-1; checking the TCRdb D call of TRBD1 is not possible without DNA. Germline assignment: CDR1 LNHDA and CDR2 SQIVND (reference sequence). This CDR3 comprises 13 residues. CDR3 in amino acids: CASSRDTYTEAFF.

V and J are TRBV5-6 and TRBJ1-4; no DNA is available, so the TRBD1 call from TCRdb remains unchecked. The CDR3 covers 14 residues. Germline CDR1 SGHDT, CDR2 YYEEEE. CDR3 region: CASSVQGKDEKLFF.

This chain uses TRBV7-9 with TRBJ2-1; there is no DNA to check the TCRdb D call of TRBD2. The CDR3 totals 17 residues. CDR1 is SEHNR, CDR2 FQNEAQ, per germline (reference sequence). The chain's CDR3 is CAIRLGAGGNWYNEQFF.

V and J are TRBV6-5 and TRBJ1-6; TCRdb outputs TRBD1, but without DNA this stays unchecked. The CDR3 length is 15 residues. Germline lookup yields CDR1 MNHEY and CDR2 SVGAGI. The CDR3 loop reads CASSSDRAYNSPLHF.

J is TRBJ2-7 and V is TRBV18. Germline assignment: CDR1 KGHSH and CDR2 LQKENI. This CDR3 comprises 13 residues. The CDR3 loop reads CASSPRVKGEQYF. Full variable domain (remainder filled in from reference TRBV18 and TRBJ2-7): NAGVMQNPRHLVRRRGQEARLRCSPMKGHSHVYWYRQLPEEGLKFMVYLQKENIIDESGMPKERFSAEFPKEGPSILRIQQVVRGDSAAYFCASSPRVKGEQYFGPGTRLTVT.

The chain couples TRBV14 to TRBJ2-7; absent DNA, TCRdb's TRBD2 call cannot be checked. The CDR3 loop spans 12 amino acids. From germline, CDR1 is SGHDN and CDR2 FVKESK. The CDR3 loop is CASGLAVYEQYF.

The chain uses TRBV5-1 and TRBJ1-2. This CDR3 has 14 amino acids. The germline V gene encodes CDR1 SGHRS and CDR2 YFSETQ. This CDR3 reads CASSLGNLNYGYTF.

This chain links TRBV15 with TRBJ2-5. In germline, CDR1 is LNHNV, CDR2 YYDKDF (reference sequence). The CDR3 runs to 13 residues. CDR3 in amino acids: CATSLFPQETQHF.

The rearrangement joins TRBV6-2 or TRBV6-3 to TRBJ2-7; TCRdb's D call, TRBD2, is unchecked because there is no DNA. This CDR3 is 14 amino acids long. Germline V CDR1 and CDR2: MNHEY, SVGEGT. CDR3 region: CASMSLVDPYEQYF.

This rearrangement joins TRBV28 to TRBJ1-1. CDR1 is MDHEN and CDR2 is SYDVKM in the germline V gene. CDR3 length: 13 residues. This chain's CDR3 is CASSFGENTEAFF.

The rearrangement uses TRBV24-1 and TRBJ2-5; lacking DNA, the TRBD1 call made by TCRdb goes unchecked. The CDR3 runs to 14 residues. The germline CDR1 and CDR2 sequences are KGHDR and SFDVKD. CDR3 amino acids: CATSPSYSGETQYF.

This sequence joins TRBV5-1 and TRBJ1-2. The CDR3 sequence is 15 residues long. Looked up from germline, CDR1 is SGHRS and CDR2 is YFSETQ. CDR3 residues: CASSPGTAANYGYTF.